This TCR beta chain is drawn from a study of blood T cell repertoires in COVID-19. Whole-study context: Whether acute or convalescent, the COVID-19 samples came from the United States, Italy and Spain. Sources were T cells, B-cell-depleted T cells, or PBMCs; the material itself was cDNA or gDNA.

Looked up from germline, CDR1 is MDHEN and CDR2 is SYDVKM. Trimming stripped 6 bases from V and 5 bases from J, with 14 bases between. This CDR3 comprises 13 residues. TCRdb keeps only in-frame clones here, not all; method: immunoSEQ multiplex PCR. The data show about 130,000 clones, with roughly four fifths seen just once and 15% to 20% held by the top ten. Sequencing was done on a sample of peripheral blood. The V call is TRBV28, the J call TRBJ2-7; D is perhaps TRBD2 (5 bases). The clonotype was recovered from a woman between 50 and 59 years old with acute or convalescent COVID-19. The CDR3 bases are TGTGCCAGCAGGGGATCGGGAAACCACGAGCAGTACTTC. Residues: CASRGSGNHEQYF.